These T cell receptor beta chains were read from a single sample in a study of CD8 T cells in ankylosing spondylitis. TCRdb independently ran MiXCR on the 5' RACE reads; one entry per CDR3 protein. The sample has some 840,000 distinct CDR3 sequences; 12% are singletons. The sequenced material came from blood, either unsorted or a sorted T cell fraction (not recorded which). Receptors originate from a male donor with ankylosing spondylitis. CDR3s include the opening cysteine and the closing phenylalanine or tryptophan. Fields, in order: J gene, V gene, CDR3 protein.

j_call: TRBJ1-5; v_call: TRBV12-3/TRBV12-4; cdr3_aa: CASSFRGSSNQPQHF
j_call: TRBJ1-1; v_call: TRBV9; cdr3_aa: CASSVGGTLNTEAFF
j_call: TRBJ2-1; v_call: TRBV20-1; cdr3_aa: CCARKLAGGGSYNEQFF
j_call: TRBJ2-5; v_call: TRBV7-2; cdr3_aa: CASSLGSNEETQYF
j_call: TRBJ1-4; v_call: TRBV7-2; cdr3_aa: CASSFFSGLGEKLFF
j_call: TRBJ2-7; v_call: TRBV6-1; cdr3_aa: CASRGLAAYEQYF
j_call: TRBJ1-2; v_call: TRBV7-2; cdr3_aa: CASSFTGGPYGYTF
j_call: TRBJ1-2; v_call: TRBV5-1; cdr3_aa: CASSLTWQGEGYTF
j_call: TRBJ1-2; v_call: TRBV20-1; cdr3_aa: CSAPPGQLYNYGYTF
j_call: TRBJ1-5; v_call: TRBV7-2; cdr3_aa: CASSLGAVSNQPQHF
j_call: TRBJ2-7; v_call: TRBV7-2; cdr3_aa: CASSPRADYEQYF
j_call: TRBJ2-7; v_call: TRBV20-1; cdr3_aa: CSAPQWHEQYF
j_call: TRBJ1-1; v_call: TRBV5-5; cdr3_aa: CASSFYSGDTEAFF
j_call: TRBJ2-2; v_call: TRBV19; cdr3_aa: CASSIAFRGTGELFF
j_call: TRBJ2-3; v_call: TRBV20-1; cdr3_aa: CSARGERDTQYF
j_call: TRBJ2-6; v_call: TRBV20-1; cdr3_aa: CSARDPIGRGRTGANVLTF
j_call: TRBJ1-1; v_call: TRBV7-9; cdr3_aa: CASSLTGLRNTEAFF
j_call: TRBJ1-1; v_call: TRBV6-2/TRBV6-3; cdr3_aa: CATSKDTEAFF
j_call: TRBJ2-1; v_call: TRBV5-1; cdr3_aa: CASSLEQDRWVHNEQFF
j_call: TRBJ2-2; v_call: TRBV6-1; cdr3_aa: CASLSGNTGELFF
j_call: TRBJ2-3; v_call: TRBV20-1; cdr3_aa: CSATYQGDTQYF
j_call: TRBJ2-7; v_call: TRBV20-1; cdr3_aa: CSASTGASSYEQYF
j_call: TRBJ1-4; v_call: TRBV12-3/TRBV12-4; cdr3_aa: CASSPNSNEKLFF
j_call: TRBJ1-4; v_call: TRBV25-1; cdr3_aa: CASSEGRVATNEKLFF
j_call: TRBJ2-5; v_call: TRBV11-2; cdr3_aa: CASSLMSGARETQYF
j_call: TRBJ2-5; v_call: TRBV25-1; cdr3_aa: CASSDVNQETQYF
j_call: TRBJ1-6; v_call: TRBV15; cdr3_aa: CATSSDIIRSPLHF
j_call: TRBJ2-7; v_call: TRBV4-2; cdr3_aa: CASSHGFRGSYEQYF
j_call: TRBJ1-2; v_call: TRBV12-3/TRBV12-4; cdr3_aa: CASSFQDGYTF
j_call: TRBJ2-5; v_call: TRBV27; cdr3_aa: CASSPRGAAQETQYF
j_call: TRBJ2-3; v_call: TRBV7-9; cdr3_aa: CASSLETSGWDMDTQYF
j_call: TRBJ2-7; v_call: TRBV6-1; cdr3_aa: CASSVASSSYEQYF
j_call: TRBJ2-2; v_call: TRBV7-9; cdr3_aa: CASSLSQGAFTGELFF
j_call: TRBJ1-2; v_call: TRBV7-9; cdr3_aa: CASSNDRVGYTF
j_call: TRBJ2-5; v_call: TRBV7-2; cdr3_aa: CASSSPAGPQETQYF
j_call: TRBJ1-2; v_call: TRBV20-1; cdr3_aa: CSARESLLGFYGYTF
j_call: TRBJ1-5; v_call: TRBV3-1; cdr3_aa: CASSLDRVGSPQHF
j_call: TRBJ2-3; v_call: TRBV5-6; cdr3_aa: CASSSRRDSITDTQYF
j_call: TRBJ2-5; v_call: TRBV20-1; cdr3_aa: CSAGPLQGAKETQYF
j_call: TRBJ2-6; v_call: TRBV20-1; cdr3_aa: CSAATGAGANVLTF
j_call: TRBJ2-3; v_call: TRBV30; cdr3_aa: CAWRETLDTQYF
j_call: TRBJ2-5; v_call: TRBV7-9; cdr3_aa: CASSFYRGRVETQYF
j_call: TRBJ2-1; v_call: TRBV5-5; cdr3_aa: CASSLRLSSYNEQFF
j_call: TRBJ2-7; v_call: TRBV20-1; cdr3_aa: CSATEQTAKEQYF
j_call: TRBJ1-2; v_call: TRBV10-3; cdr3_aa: CAITGGPGNGYTF
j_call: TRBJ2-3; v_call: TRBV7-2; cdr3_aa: CASSFGGSRDTDTQYF
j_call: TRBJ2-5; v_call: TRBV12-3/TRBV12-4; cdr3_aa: CASSFSGQEETQYF
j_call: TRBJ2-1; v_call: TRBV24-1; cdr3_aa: CATLKTAGGRIEQFF
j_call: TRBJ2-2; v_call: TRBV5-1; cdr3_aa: CASSLVWGRSGELFF
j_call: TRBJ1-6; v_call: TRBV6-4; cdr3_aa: CASSTTGDSPLHF
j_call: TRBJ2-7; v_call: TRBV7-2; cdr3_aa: CASSSDRARSYEQYF
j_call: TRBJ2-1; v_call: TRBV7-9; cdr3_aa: CASSLMRVRDEQFF
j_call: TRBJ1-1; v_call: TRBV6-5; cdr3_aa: CASSYLWPNTEAFF
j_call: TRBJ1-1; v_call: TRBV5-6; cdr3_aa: CASSRDPEAFF
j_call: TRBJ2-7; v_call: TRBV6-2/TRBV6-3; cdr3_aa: CASSFRGQEDYEQYF
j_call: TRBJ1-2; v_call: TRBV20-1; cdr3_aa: CSARLFYGYTF
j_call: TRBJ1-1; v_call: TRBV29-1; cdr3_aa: CSVGRRDTNTEAFF